This TCR beta chain was obtained from a study of OX40 agonist ivuxolimab in advanced cancers. Whole-study context: It was ivuxolimab, an agonistic anti-OX40 (CD134) antibody, that patients were treated with. In three patients, partial responses were observed, one with hepatocellular carcinoma and two with cutaneous melanoma.

The CDR3 length is 14 residues. Looked up from germline, CDR1 is SGHNT and CDR2 is YYREEE (reference sequence). V was clipped by 3 bases and J by 4 bases, with 12 bases between them. TCRdb keeps only in-frame clones here, not all; method: immunoSEQ multiplex PCR. Seen here are around 60,000 clones, around 90% observed once, and the top ten hold approximately 25%. The source is an adult with an advanced solid tumor such as melanoma, head and neck, liver or kidney cancer. The V and J genes are TRBV5-4 and TRBJ2-3; the D is unclear. Specimen: CD4+ or CD8+ T cells sorted from blood, collected in a trial of the OX40 agonist ivuxolimab. In DNA form, the CDR3 reads TGTGCCAGCAGCTCGCCCCTGGAGCCAGATACGCAGTATTTT. Amino acid sequence: CASSSPLEPDTQYF.